These 27 T cell receptor beta chains originate from one sample sequenced in a study of shared clonotypes between healthy human individuals. Assay used: immunoSEQ multiplex PCR; TCRdb lists only in-frame clones, some missing. This repertoire shows around 500,000 clones, around 79% found once; its top ten account for over 9.5%. Material: PBMCs. These receptors were obtained from a woman aged 40 to 50 in good health. Some clones in this sample may be carry-over from other donors' samples.

The chain has TRBV7-3 and TRBJ2-7; 11 nucleotides match TRBD2. With V trimmed by 5 bases and J by 6 bases, 6 bases remained unmatched. CDR1 SGHTA and CDR2 FQGTGA come from the germline V gene. The CDR3 covers 14 residues. CDR3 in amino acids: CASSELAGVGEQYF. In nucleotides, the CDR3 is TGTGCCAGCAGCGAACTAGCGGGAGTGGGCGAGCAGTACTTC. Based on the CDR3 plus reference TRBV7-3 and TRBJ2-7, the full variable domain is GAGVSQTPSNKVTEKGKYVELRCDPISGHTALYWYRQSLGQGPEFLIYFQGTGAADDSGLPNDRFFAVRPEGSVSTLKIQRTERGDSAVYLCASSELAGVGEQYFGPGTRLTVT.

This clone was seen a handful of times. Other DNA sequences from this sample encode an identical CDR3 as well. The V call is TRBV2, the J call TRBJ2-7; the D gene could be TRBD1 or TRBD2 (5 bases each). Trimming removed 7 bases at V and 0 bases at J, with 13 bases between. This CDR3 has 14 amino acids. Germline V CDR1 and CDR2: SNHLY, FYNNEI. DNA of the CDR3: TGTGCCAGCAAAGGGACGCAGAGCTCCTACGAGCAGTACTTC. Translation gives CASKGTQSSYEQYF. Based on the CDR3 plus reference TRBV2 and TRBJ2-7, the full variable domain is EPEVTQTPSHQVTQMGQEVILRCVPISNHLYFYWYRQILGQKVEFLVSFYNNEISEKSEIFDDQFSVERPDGSNFTLKIRSTKLEDSAMYFCASKGTQSSYEQYFGPGTRLTVT.

Comments on this clone: One base separates it from a far larger clone, so it is likely a read error. The chain is built from TRBV5-4 and TRBJ1-2, with a possible D match to TRBD1 (5 bases). This CDR3 contains 16 residues. Germline V gene sequence: CDR1 SGHNT, CDR2 YYREEE (reference sequence). Here the CDR3 DNA reads TGTGCCGGCAGCTTGGAGTCTGAGGGGTCTTACTATGGCTACACCTTC. This codes for CAGSLESEGSYYGYTF.

The chain employs TRBV30 and TRBJ1-3; D is unresolved. The V and J ends lost 0 bases and 3 bases respectively, with 9 bases between them. Germline V gene sequence: CDR1 GTSNPN, CDR2 SVGIG (reference sequence). The CDR3 totals 14 residues. CDR3 sequence: CAWSVLGGGNTIYF. The CDR3 nucleotides read TGTGCCTGGAGTGTACTTGGAGGTGGAAACACCATATATTTT.

The chain links TRBV6-1 to TRBJ2-3; D is unresolved. V lost 10 bases, J lost 2 bases, and 13 bases lay in between. The length of the CDR3 is 13 residues. Germline CDR1 and CDR2: MNHNS and SASEGT. The CDR3 nucleotides read TGTGCCACCCGAGAGGAGATCACAGATACGCAGTATTTT. This translates into CATREEITDTQYF.

This rearrangement joins TRBV6-6 to TRBJ2-1; perhaps D is TRBD1 or TRBD2 (5 bases each). Germline assignment: CDR1 MNHNY and CDR2 SVGAGI (reference sequence). The CDR3 loop spans 16 amino acids. Deletions cut 0 bases from V and 3 bases from J, with 12 bases between. This CDR3 reads CASSYSVVRGYNEQFF. The CDR3, as DNA: TGTGCCAGCAGTTACTCGGTGGTGAGGGGCTACAATGAGCAGTTCTTC.

In its sample, this clone was seen once. The rearrangement joins TRBV29-1 to TRBJ2-2; 7 nucleotides line up with TRBD1. Germline values: CDR1 SQVTM, CDR2 ANQGSEA. The ends lost 3 bases at V and 4 bases at J; junction bases unmatched: 5. The length of the CDR3 is 14 residues. For the CDR3, the DNA is TGCAGCGTTGAGTCGGACAGGTTCACCGGGGAGCTGTTTTTT. This encodes CSVESDRFTGELFF.

The chain carries TRBV10-3 and TRBJ1-1; D gene uncertain. Per the germline V gene, CDR1 is ENHRY and CDR2 is SYGVKD. The CDR3 contains 16 residues. The ends were cut back, 3 bases at V and 3 bases at J, with 17 bases in the middle. CDR3 sequence reads: CAISDPGRIGDTEAFF. CDR3 nucleotide sequence: TGTGCCATCAGTGACCCGGGGAGGATAGGTGACACTGAAGCTTTCTTT.

The genes are TRBV30 and TRBJ1-4; TRBD1 matches 7 bases. Trimming removed 1 base from V and 10 bases from J; junction bases left unmatched: 3. The V gene's germline CDR1 is GTSNPN and CDR2 SVGIG (reference sequence). There are 12 residues in the CDR3. For the CDR3, the DNA is TGTGCCTGGAGTGGACCAGGGGGAAAACTGTTTTTT. Protein product: CAWSGPGGKLFF.

The chain uses TRBV5-4 and TRBJ1-4, with 7 bases fitting TRBD1. This CDR3 has 14 amino acids. In germline, CDR1 is SGHNT, CDR2 YYREEE (reference sequence). With 4 bases clipped from V and 8 bases from J, the junction kept 8 bases outside the gene matches. This CDR3 reads CASSQTGLGEKLFF. The CDR3 nucleotides are TGTGCCAGCAGCCAGACAGGGTTAGGGGAAAAACTGTTTTTT.

This clone turned up a few times. This chain joins TRBV11-2 and TRBJ1-1, with TRBD1 matching 8 bases. In germline, CDR1 is SGHAT, CDR2 FQNNGV. Germline trimming cut 5 bases from V and 4 bases from J; bases unmatched to any gene: 6. The CDR3 has 14 residues. CDR3 nucleotides: TGTGCCAGCAGCGTGCAGGGGGCGGGCACTGAAGCTTTCTTT. Translated, it gives CASSVQGAGTEAFF.

J is TRBJ2-2 and V is TRBV5-6; no definite D call. The CDR3 is 15 residues long. From germline, CDR1 is SGHDT and CDR2 YYEEEE. With 0 bases removed from V and 2 bases from J, the gap between germline ends came to 8 bases. CDR3 sequence (DNA): TGTGCCAGCAGCTTGGCCCCTACAAACACCGGGGAGCTGTTTTTT. It yields the protein CASSLAPTNTGELFF.

The chain recombines TRBV30 with TRBJ1-2, with TRBD1 identical over 9 bases. With V trimmed by 7 bases and J by 4 bases, 7 bases remained unmatched. Germline V gives CDR1 GTSNPN, CDR2 SVGIG (reference sequence). This CDR3 is built from 13 residues. The CDR3 protein is CAYQLGQGYGYTF. The CDR3 DNA reads as TGTGCCTATCAATTGGGACAGGGCTATGGCTACACCTTC.

The gene calls are TRBV29-1 and TRBJ2-1; D perhaps matches TRBD2 (5 bases). Trimming took 0 bases from V and 14 from J, leaving 11 bases between them. Germline CDR1 SQVTM, CDR2 ANQGSEA. The CDR3 runs to 11 residues. CDR3 residues: CSVEDLAWKFF. The CDR3 DNA sequence: TGCAGCGTTGAAGACTTAGCGTGGAAGTTCTTC.

J is TRBJ2-1 and V is TRBV14; TRBD2 matches 7 bases. This CDR3 is 15 amino acids long. Germline assignment: CDR1 SGHDN and CDR2 FVKESK. V lost 3 bases, J lost 0 bases, and 2 bases stayed unmatched. The DNA for the CDR3 is TGTGCCAGCAGCCAGGGCGGGAGCTCCTACAATGAGCAGTTCTTC. Amino acids: CASSQGGSSYNEQFF.

The J gene is TRBJ1-5, the V gene TRBV28; D is perhaps TRBD1 (6 bases). CDR3 length: 19 amino acids. Germline V gene data show CDR1 as MDHEN and CDR2 as SYDVKM. Trimming left V 6 bases short and J 3 bases short, with 27 bases between. As DNA, the CDR3 is TGTGCCAGCAGCCGATTCGGAGGAAGGGACACCGTAGTCAATCAGCCCCAGCATTTT. As protein: CASSRFGGRDTVVNQPQHF.

The chain joins TRBV6-4 to TRBJ1-3, with D uncertain. The length of the CDR3 is 17 residues. Germline values: CDR1 MRHNA, CDR2 SNTAGT. V gave up 6 bases and J gave up 0 bases, with 18 bases separating them. CDR3 protein: CASSPPAALDSGNTIYF. The CDR3, as DNA: TGTGCCAGCAGCCCACCGGCAGCTTTGGACTCTGGAAACACCATATATTTT.

As regards this clone: The sample contains more than one DNA sequence encoding this CDR3. The chain couples TRBV27 to TRBJ2-3; 7 bases align to TRBD1. Per germline, CDR1 MNHEY and CDR2 SMNVEV (reference sequence). The V segment lost 5 bases and the J segment 3 bases; nucleotides outside the gene matches: 5. The CDR3 consists of 14 residues. The CDR3 DNA sequence: TGTGCCAGCAGTCCGGCAGGGGGAACAGATACGCAGTATTTT. It translates to CASSPAGGTDTQYF.

This clone was detected only a few times. The chain links TRBV19 to TRBJ2-1; TRBD2 aligns across 11 bases. The V and J ends lost 2 bases and 8 bases, in that order; junction bases with no gene match: 5. CDR3 size: 15 residues. Germline values: CDR1 LNHDA, CDR2 SQIVND (reference sequence). The CDR3 reads CASSIILAGGHEQFF. The DNA of the CDR3 is TGTGCCAGTAGTATAATCCTAGCGGGAGGCCATGAGCAGTTCTTC.

This chain joins TRBV9 and TRBJ2-4; D is ambiguous. With 4 bases removed from V and 8 bases from J, the gap between germline ends came to 22 bases. This CDR3 region has 16 residues. CDR1 and CDR2 from the germline V gene are SGDLS and YYNGEE. Here the CDR3 DNA reads TGTGCCAGCAGCCCTTTAAAGGGAATGTCTGGCGACATTCAGTACTTC. The encoded protein is CASSPLKGMSGDIQYF.

As to this clone: Other nucleotide sequences from this sample produce the same CDR3. For the CDR3, the DNA is TGTGCCAGCAGCGTAGGCGTCGGACAGGGCACAGATACGCAGTATTTT. Its translation is CASSVGVGQGTDTQYF. The chain has TRBV9 and TRBJ2-3; TRBD1 agrees at 7 bases. This CDR3 contains 16 residues. The V and J ends lost 0 bases and 1 base, in that order; junction bases with no gene match: 5. Germline V CDR1 and CDR2: SGDLS, YYNGEE.

The CDR3 reads CASSLVASGIAEQYF. DNA for the CDR3: TGCGCCAGCAGCTTGGTGGCTAGCGGCATCGCCGAGCAGTACTTC. The genes are TRBV5-1 and TRBJ2-7; 7 nucleotides line up with TRBD2. The CDR3 extends over 15 amino acids. CDR1 and CDR2 from the germline V gene are SGHRS and YFSETQ. J lost 6 bases, V lost 0 bases, and 9 bases had no gene match.

This clone was observed a single time. The chain recombines TRBV18 with TRBJ2-7, with 8 bases identical to TRBD1. CDR3 length: 14 amino acids. Germline V gene lookup returns CDR1 KGHSH and CDR2 LQKENI. The junction had 10 bases not matched to a gene; V was cut back by 3 bases and J by 9 bases. CDR3 DNA sequence: TGTGCCAGCTCACCTTTGGACAGGGAGGTTGCGCAGTACTTC. Its translation: CASSPLDREVAQYF.

V gene TRBV13 combines with J gene TRBJ2-7; no clear D. Germline V gene lookup returns CDR1 PRHDT and CDR2 FYEKMQ (reference sequence). V shed 5 bases and J shed 3 bases, with 14 bases lying between them. The CDR3 contains 14 residues. CDR3 sequence reads: CASSRNDINYEQYF. In nucleotides, the CDR3 is TGTGCCAGCAGCAGGAACGACATTAACTACGAGCAGTACTTC. Supplemented by reference TRBV13 and TRBJ2-7, the full variable domain reads AAGVIQSPRHLIKEKRETATLKCYPIPRHDTVYWYQQGPGQDPQFLISFYEKMQSDKGSIPDRFSAQQFSDYHSELNMSSLELGDSALYFCASSRNDINYEQYFGPGTRLTVT.

The gene calls are TRBV6-5 and TRBJ2-2; D is unclear. CDR3 size: 13 residues. From germline, CDR1 is MNHEY and CDR2 SVGAGI. V was trimmed by 4 bases and J by 3 bases, leaving 6 bases between them. The CDR3 loop is CASSSGYTGELFF. Here the CDR3 DNA reads TGTGCCAGCAGTTCAGGATACACCGGGGAGCTGTTTTTT.

V is TRBV25-1 and J is TRBJ2-3, with 8 bases that match TRBD2. Germline trimming cut 6 bases from V and 4 bases from J; bases unmatched to any gene: 6. CDR1 is MGHDK, CDR2 SYGVNS, per germline. The CDR3 is 14 residues long. The CDR3 sequence is CASRKAGAPDTQYF. The DNA of the CDR3 is TGTGCCAGCAGGAAAGCGGGAGCCCCAGATACGCAGTATTTT.

The chain is built from TRBV30 and TRBJ2-5; 14 bases are shared with TRBD2. Germline CDR1 reads GTSNPN; CDR2 reads SVGIG (reference sequence). The CDR3 is made up of 20 amino acids. V was clipped by 2 bases and J by 1 base; unmatched bases: 15. The CDR3 loop reads CAWSKTTLTSGGGPQETQYF. The CDR3 DNA follows: TGTGCCTGGAGTAAAACCACCCTGACTAGCGGGGGGGGGCCCCAAGAGACCCAGTACTTC.